The 15 T cell receptor beta chains below all came from one sample that was sequenced in a study of OX40 agonist ivuxolimab in advanced cancers. Data came from immunoSEQ multiplex PCR; TCRdb stores just in-frame clones and leaves some out. Among more than 50,000 clones, around 87% were seen once, and the ten largest hold 5.2%. Sequenced material: CD4+ or CD8+ T cells sorted from blood, taken in a trial of the OX40 agonist ivuxolimab. The receptors originated from an adult with an advanced solid tumor such as melanoma, head and neck, liver or kidney cancer.

V usage is TRBV27 and J usage is TRBJ2-7, with 7 bases lining up with TRBD2. The CDR3 runs 14 residues. The V gene's germline CDR1 is MNHEY and CDR2 SMNVEV (reference sequence). J gave up 0 bases and V 6 bases, and 5 bases lay outside the gene matches. CDR3 sequence (DNA): TGTGCCAGCAGAATAGCGGGTGGCTCCTACGAGCAGTACTTC. Amino acid sequence: CASRIAGGSYEQYF.

Only a few counts were recorded for this clone. This chain joins TRBV4-1 and TRBJ1-6; D ambiguous. V was cut by 4 bases and J by 10 bases, with 11 bases left in between. This CDR3 is built from 13 residues. Germline CDR1 MGHRA, CDR2 YSYEKL. For the CDR3, the DNA is TGCGCCAGCAGCCTCGACGGTTGGTCACCCCTCCACTTT. Its protein is CASSLDGWSPLHF.

This clone turned up a few times. The CDR3 region has the DNA TGTGCCAGCTCACCAGACAGAAATTCACCCCTCCACTTT. Protein product: CASSPDRNSPLHF. The J gene is TRBJ1-6, the V gene TRBV18, with D possibly matching TRBD1 (5 bases). CDR3 length: 13 amino acids. Germline V CDR1 and CDR2: KGHSH, LQKENI. V was clipped by 2 bases and J by 7 bases, with 6 bases between them.

V and J are TRBV2 and TRBJ1-1; maybe TRBD1 (5 bases). The V gene lost 5 bases and the J gene lost 5 bases, with 15 bases spanning the gap. CDR3 length equals 14 residues. The germline V gene encodes CDR1 SNHLY and CDR2 FYNNEI. DNA of the CDR3: TGTGCCAGCAGTCCGCAGGGAGGTGGGACTGAAGCTTTCTTT. The encoded protein is CASSPQGGGTEAFF.

This clone was detected only a few times. The chain is built from TRBV11-2 and TRBJ1-5; the D is unclear. Per germline, CDR1 SGHAT and CDR2 FQNNGV. The CDR3 is 13 residues long. Deletions cut 2 bases from V and 3 bases from J, with 5 bases between. CDR3 coding DNA: TGTGCCAGCAGCTTATCTCTCAATCAGCCCCAGCATTTT. This gives the protein CASSLSLNQPQHF.

The count of this clone is one. This sequence joins TRBV10-2 and TRBJ2-2, with TRBD2 matching over 9 bases. In germline, CDR1 is WSHSY, CDR2 SAAADI. Unmatched junction bases numbered 5, after V lost 5 bases and J lost 4 bases. The CDR3 length is 15 residues. This CDR3 reads CASSPSGTGTGELFF. In nucleotides, the CDR3 is TGCGCCAGCAGTCCTAGCGGGACTGGCACCGGGGAGCTGTTTTTT.

The rearrangement joins TRBV6-1 to TRBJ2-3; no reliable D call. Germline V gene lookup returns CDR1 MNHNS and CDR2 SASEGT. CDR3 length: 14 residues. Trimming stripped 2 bases from V and 3 bases from J, with 9 bases between. CDR3 nucleotide sequence: TGTGCCAGCAGTGAATTTAAGGTTACAGATACGCAGTATTTT. Its translation is CASSEFKVTDTQYF.

The chain carries TRBV29-1 and TRBJ2-5; weak D call: TRBD2 (5 bases). Germline V gene lookup returns CDR1 SQVTM and CDR2 ANQGSEA. V was cut by 4 bases and J by 5 bases, with 5 bases left in between. The CDR3 runs 10 residues. Here the CDR3 reads CSVGGETQYF. Here the CDR3 DNA reads TGCAGCGTTGGAGGGGAGACCCAGTACTTC.

The chain is built from TRBV7-9 and TRBJ2-2, with D tentatively TRBD2 (5 bases). Germline V gives CDR1 SEHNR, CDR2 FQNEAQ (reference sequence). Trimming left V 0 bases short and J 6 bases short, with 5 bases between. This CDR3 region has 13 residues. The CDR3 nucleotides are TGTGCCAGCAGCTTAGCCGGGGCCGGGGAGCTGTTTTTT. This sequence encodes CASSLAGAGELFF. Complete variable domain (other parts from reference TRBV7-9 and TRBJ2-2): DTGVSQNPRHKITKRGQNVTFRCDPISEHNRLYWYRQTLGQGPEFLTYFQNEAQLEKSRLLSDRFSAERPKGSFSTLEIQRTEQGDSAMYLCASSLAGAGELFFGEGSRLTVL.

This chain connects TRBV28 to TRBJ1-6, with no clear D. The CDR3 is 14 residues long. V was shortened by 7 bases and J by 4 bases, with 11 bases between the two germline ends. Germline-derived CDR1 and CDR2 are MDHEN and SYDVKM. The DNA for the CDR3 is TGTGCCAGCACTTCAAATCTTTATAATTCACCCCTCCACTTT. Translation: CASTSNLYNSPLHF. Looking up the rest from reference TRBV28 and TRBJ1-6 gives the full variable domain: DVKVTQSSRYLVKRTGEKVFLECVQDMDHENMFWYRQDPGLGLRLIYFSYDVKMKEKGDIPEGYSVSREKKERFSLILESASTNQTSMYLCASTSNLYNSPLHFGNGTRLTVT.

The gene calls are TRBV5-1 and TRBJ2-5; D is ambiguous. The CDR3 extends over 15 amino acids. Per the germline V gene, CDR1 is SGHRS and CDR2 is YFSETQ. V shed 4 bases and J shed 5 bases, with 18 bases lying between them. CDR3 loop: CASSLGHGQYETQYF. The CDR3 bases are TGCGCCAGCAGCCTAGGGCACGGTCAGTACGAGACCCAGTACTTC. The full variable domain, its missing parts supplied by reference TRBV5-1 and TRBJ2-5, is KAGVTQTPRYLIKTRGQQVTLSCSPISGHRSVSWYQQTPGQGLQFLFEYFSETQRNKGNFPGRFSGRQFSNSRSEMNVSTLELGDSALYLCASSLGHGQYETQYFGPGTRLLVL.

J is TRBJ2-7 and V is TRBV5-1, with D possibly TRBD1 on 6 matching bases. Between the trimmed V and J ends, which lost 7 bases and 2 bases, there was a span of 16 bases. The CDR3 spans 14 residues. Germline V lookup: CDR1 SGHRS, CDR2 YFSETQ. The DNA of the CDR3 is TGCGCCAGCGGAAAGCTTGGACAGACCTACGAGCAGTACTTC. Amino acids: CASGKLGQTYEQYF.

The V and J genes are TRBV6-6 and TRBJ1-6, with no clear D. CDR3 length: 12 residues. Per the germline V gene, CDR1 is MNHNY and CDR2 is SVGAGI (reference sequence). The V end was cut by 6 bases, the J end by 11 bases, with 11 bases between. The CDR3 is CASSQVRAPLHF. The CDR3 DNA reads TGTGCCAGCAGCCAAGTTCGTGCACCCCTCCACTTT.

The V and J genes are TRBV6-5 and TRBJ2-2; D remains ambiguous. The CDR3 has 15 amino acids. V was shortened by 6 bases and J by 2 bases, with 13 bases between the two germline ends. CDR1 is MNHEY and CDR2 is SVGAGI in the germline V gene. The CDR3 spells CASRSGFLNTGELFF. DNA for the CDR3: TGTGCCAGCAGATCCGGGTTCTTAAACACCGGGGAGCTGTTTTTT.

V is TRBV2 and J is TRBJ1-1, with D hard to call. CDR3 length: 13 residues. Germline values: CDR1 SNHLY, CDR2 FYNNEI. The V end was cut by 2 bases, the J end by 0 bases, with 4 bases between. The CDR3 sequence: CASSELMNTEAFF. CDR3 in DNA: TGTGCCAGCAGTGAACTCATGAACACTGAAGCTTTCTTT. Looking up the rest from reference TRBV2 and TRBJ1-1 gives the full variable domain: EPEVTQTPSHQVTQMGQEVILRCVPISNHLYFYWYRQILGQKVEFLVSFYNNEISEKSEIFDDQFSVERPDGSNFTLKIRSTKLEDSAMYFCASSELMNTEAFFGQGTRLTVV.